The rows below give T cell receptor beta chains drawn from one sample of a study of shared clonotypes between healthy human individuals. Sequencing was performed with immunoSEQ multiplex PCR; in TCRdb, only in-frame clones are kept and a portion is missing. The sample yields some 2,500,000 clones, around 90% seen once. Sequenced material: naive CD4+ T cells from PBMCs. The receptors here all came from a man in his late teens or twenties in good health. Some clones in this sample may be carry-over from other donors' samples. Each CDR3 is given without its conserved first and last residue. Fields, in order: CDR3 protein, V gene.

CDR3aa: ASSLSGNSYEQY
v_gene: TRBV9

CDR3aa: AWSVRGAGPNYGYT
v_gene: TRBV30

CDR3aa: ASSWGQGYTEAF
v_gene: TRBV7-9

CDR3aa: ASSLGFVDRRQETQY
v_gene: TRBV5-1

CDR3aa: ASSSGTYSYEQY
v_gene: TRBV28

CDR3aa: ASSSPGLAPYEQY
v_gene: TRBV27

CDR3aa: AIRGVDTAYEQY
v_gene: TRBV10-3

CDR3aa: AHTEGSGANVLT
v_gene: TRBV30

CDR3aa: ASSAGTVVEAF
v_gene: TRBV5-1

CDR3aa: ASRGQGPYEQY
v_gene: TRBV2

CDR3aa: ASSLQGSYGYT
v_gene: TRBV27

CDR3aa: ASGPAGTYGYT
v_gene: TRBV5-1

CDR3aa: ASSPQQGQETQY
v_gene: TRBV18

CDR3aa: ASSFRGGRAQREQY
v_gene: TRBV5-6

CDR3aa: ASSFLTLTGTDTEAF
v_gene: TRBV28

CDR3aa: ASSLGHNNEQF
v_gene: TRBV6-1

CDR3aa: ASSVGISGYEQY
v_gene: TRBV6-4

CDR3aa: AWFKKGSTDTQY
v_gene: TRBV30

CDR3aa: ASSPSVTNEKLF
v_gene: TRBV18

CDR3aa: ASSLQRANTGELF
v_gene: TRBV11-2

CDR3aa: ASSRGTGVVQPQH
v_gene: TRBV5-8

CDR3aa: ASSGYREAF
v_gene: TRBV6-5

CDR3aa: ASSADLGANTGELF
v_gene: TRBV5-1

CDR3aa: ASRVDVSQF
v_gene: TRBV7-8

CDR3aa: ASSSTGWGYGYT
v_gene: TRBV27

CDR3aa: ASSHPGRGGNTEAF
v_gene: TRBV5-4

CDR3aa: ASSRIGGLVTGELF
v_gene: TRBV7-3

CDR3aa: ASSLSPVTSSYEQY
v_gene: TRBV7-3

CDR3aa: ASSPTSIYQPQH
v_gene: TRBV18

CDR3aa: ASSGTRAGNYGYT
v_gene: TRBV6-1

CDR3aa: ASSRYREGHEQY
v_gene: TRBV11-3

CDR3aa: ASSTGQSYNEQF
v_gene: TRBV5-1

CDR3aa: AWSMGQVYEQY
v_gene: TRBV30

CDR3aa: ASSGQRTPNYGYT
v_gene: TRBV2

CDR3aa: AISERETQY
v_gene: TRBV10-3

CDR3aa: ASSQGGFYNYGYT
v_gene: TRBV28

CDR3aa: ASSEGSSQETQY
v_gene: TRBV6-1

CDR3aa: ASSSRTSQSTDTQY
v_gene: TRBV9

CDR3aa: ASSIRRQGAQPQH
v_gene: TRBV19

CDR3aa: ASTSGLAGGSDTQY
v_gene: TRBV11-1

CDR3aa: ASSAKRVGSYEQY
v_gene: TRBV10-2

CDR3aa: ASSLWAGERNTEAF
v_gene: TRBV7-6

CDR3aa: ASSLARGGTQY
v_gene: TRBV5-4

CDR3aa: SVVRQGETQY
v_gene: TRBV29-1

CDR3aa: ASSVSGTGNQPQH
v_gene: TRBV11-2

CDR3aa: ASSLAPGTEAF
v_gene: TRBV5-4

CDR3aa: ASSNRNEQY
v_gene: TRBV19

CDR3aa: ASSLAGGYYGYT
v_gene: TRBV7-9

CDR3aa: ASSPTRGGYGGKLF
v_gene: TRBV5-1

CDR3aa: ASGGHEGGTGELF
v_gene: TRBV28

CDR3aa: ASSTRTGHRELF
v_gene: TRBV5-1

CDR3aa: ASSPLAQSQETQY
v_gene: TRBV6-5

CDR3aa: ASSPPSLAGGGEQY
v_gene: TRBV18

CDR3aa: ASRGGTGSSYEQY
v_gene: TRBV6-1